Shown below are 16 T cell receptor beta chains from a single sample sequenced in a study of OX40 agonist ivuxolimab in advanced cancers. Library construction relied on the immunoSEQ multiplex PCR assay. As stored in TCRdb, this immuneACCESS dataset retains in-frame rearrangements with V and J assigned. A fraction of the clones does not appear; measured against another copy, unresolved V genes explain less than half of the discrepancy, and the remainder lacks a known reason. Present in this sample are about 71,000 clones, roughly 81% of which were seen just once. Of the sample, more than 4% falls within the top ten clones. The specimen comprised CD4+ or CD8+ T cells sorted from blood, sampled in a trial of the OX40 agonist ivuxolimab. Every receptor here comes from an adult with an advanced solid tumor such as melanoma, head and neck, liver or kidney cancer.

This chain connects TRBV5-5 to TRBJ2-7; D uncertain. CDR3 length: 12 residues. V lost 9 bases to trimming and J lost 3 bases, with 13 bases between them. Germline V gives CDR1 SGHKS, CDR2 YYEKEE (reference sequence). The CDR3 here is CATSDPVYEQYF. The CDR3 nucleotides are TGTGCCACCTCGGACCCAGTCTACGAGCAGTACTTC. Drawing the rest from reference TRBV5-5 and TRBJ2-7, the complete variable domain is DAGVTQSPTHLIKTRGQQVTLRCSPISGHKSVSWYQQVLGQGPQFIFQYYEKEERGRGNFPDRFSARQFPNYSSELNVNALLLGDSALYLCATSDPVYEQYFGPGTRLTVT.

The rearrangement uses TRBV5-6 and TRBJ2-2, with D tentatively TRBD2 (5 bases). The germline CDR1 and CDR2 sequences are SGHDT and YYEEEE. The CDR3 is made up of 13 amino acids. The V and J ends lost 1 base and 13 bases respectively, with 14 bases between them. The CDR3 nucleotides read TGTGCCAGCAGCTTGTCGGGGTTCCTAGGGCTGTTTTTT. Protein product: CASSLSGFLGLFF.

The genes are TRBV5-1 and TRBJ2-2; possible D gene TRBD1, 5 bases. Trimming shortened V by 5 bases and J by 0 bases, and 11 bases separated the two germline ends. The CDR3 has 15 amino acids. Germline loops: CDR1 SGHRS, CDR2 YFSETQ. As DNA, the CDR3 is TGCGCCAGCAGAAGGGGCGACTCGAACACCGGGGAGCTGTTTTTT. Protein sequence: CASRRGDSNTGELFF.

The rearrangement uses TRBV18 and TRBJ2-3; 10 positions match TRBD1. This CDR3 is built from 13 residues. Germline CDR1 KGHSH, CDR2 LQKENI. With 3 bases clipped from V and 11 bases from J, the junction kept 5 bases outside the gene matches. The CDR3 region has the DNA TGTGCCAGCTCACCGGGACAGGGGAAGGTGCAGTATTTT. Its translation: CASSPGQGKVQYF.

This clone was found a few times. V and J are TRBV10-3 and TRBJ2-3; TRBD1 agrees at 7 bases. Germline loops: CDR1 ENHRY, CDR2 SYGVKD. This CDR3 is 16 amino acids long. The ends lost 6 bases at V and 4 bases at J; junction bases unmatched: 13. This CDR3 reads CAIRDSGLGGPDTQYF. CDR3 bases: TGTGCCATCAGAGACTCCGGGCTAGGGGGCCCAGATACGCAGTATTTT.

V is TRBV6-6 and J is TRBJ1-3, with D perhaps TRBD1 (5 bases). The CDR3 length is 15 residues. Trimming removed 2 bases at V and 8 bases at J, with 16 bases between. Germline CDR1 is MNHNY and CDR2 is SVGAGI (reference sequence). CDR3 DNA: TGTGCCAGCAGTTACACGGGGGTGCGGGGTGACACCATATATTTT. Protein product: CASSYTGVRGDTIYF.

This clone has more than one count but fewer than ten. The rearrangement uses TRBV6-1 and TRBJ2-2, with D hard to call. The germline V gene has CDR1 MNHNS and CDR2 SASEGT. CDR3 length: 14 residues. Trimming pared 7 bases from V and 3 bases from J, leaving 12 bases between. Written as DNA, the CDR3 is TGTGCCAGCAAACATAATCATGACACCGGGGAGCTGTTTTTT. Amino acid sequence: CASKHNHDTGELFF.

This chain links TRBV15 with TRBJ2-7; TRBD1 might be the D (6 bases). V dropped 0 bases and J dropped 5 bases, with 8 bases sitting between them. Per germline, CDR1 LNHNV and CDR2 YYDKDF (reference sequence). CDR3 length: 13 amino acids. The CDR3 region has the DNA TGTGCCACCAGCAGAGAGAGGGGGAACGAGCAGTACTTC. Residues: CATSRERGNEQYF.

V is TRBV7-9 and J is TRBJ1-1; D is unresolved. Germline V gene lookup returns CDR1 SEHNR and CDR2 FQNEAQ (reference sequence). V dropped 2 bases and J dropped 11 bases, with 9 bases sitting between them. The CDR3 covers 11 residues. The CDR3 nucleotides are TGTGCCAGCAGCTTAACGATCGAGGCTTTCTTT. Residues: CASSLTIEAFF.

The gene calls are TRBV7-2 and TRBJ2-1; 7 bases map to TRBD2. This CDR3 contains 15 residues. From germline, CDR1 is SGHTA and CDR2 FQGNSA. V lost 6 bases and J lost 0; bases outside the gene matches: 5. In nucleotides, the CDR3 is TGTGCCAGCAGACCTAGCGGTAACTCCTACAATGAGCAGTTCTTC. Amino acid sequence: CASRPSGNSYNEQFF. The full variable domain, with the rest looked up from reference TRBV7-2 and TRBJ2-1, is GAGVSQSPSNKVTEKGKDVELRCDPISGHTALYWYRQSLGQGLEFLIYFQGNSAPDKSGLPSDRFSAERTGGSVSTLTIQRTQQEDSAVYLCASRPSGNSYNEQFFGPGTRLTVL.

The chain is built from TRBV9 and TRBJ2-3; no definite D call. Germline-derived CDR1 and CDR2 are SGDLS and YYNGEE. This CDR3 is built from 14 residues. The V end lost 0 bases, the J end lost 5 bases, and 10 bases lay between the germline ends. CDR3 amino acids: CASSVEMGLDTQYF. The DNA of the CDR3 is TGTGCCAGCAGCGTAGAGATGGGGTTAGATACGCAGTATTTT.

This chain connects TRBV7-9 to TRBJ2-3, with 7 bases identical to TRBD2. The length of the CDR3 is 18 residues. With V trimmed by 6 bases and J by 2 bases, 17 bases remained unmatched. Germline V lookup: CDR1 SEHNR, CDR2 FQNEAQ (reference sequence). CDR3 nucleotide sequence: TGTGCCAGCAGGTCGGGTCCGGGAGGCTCCTTTATCACAGATACGCAGTATTTT. This gives the protein CASRSGPGGSFITDTQYF.

The chain uses TRBV30 and TRBJ2-1; tentatively, D is TRBD2 (5 bases). Germline-derived CDR1 and CDR2 are GTSNPN and SVGIG (reference sequence). CDR3 length equals 16 residues. Trimming took off 2 bases at V and 7 bases at J, with 21 bases between the two ends. CDR3 DNA: TGTGCCTGGAGTACTAGTTTGAGGGATGGCAGGAATGAGCAGTTCTTC. Amino acids: CAWSTSLRDGRNEQFF. The full variable domain, rest sourced from reference TRBV30 and TRBJ2-1, is SQTIHQWPATLVQPVGSPLSLECTVEGTSNPNLYWYRQAAGRGLQLLFYSVGIGQISSEVPQNLSASRPQDRQFILSSKKLLLSDSGFYLCAWSTSLRDGRNEQFFGPGTRLTVL.

The rearrangement joins TRBV29-1 to TRBJ1-4; TRBD1 might be the D (6 bases). The CDR3 is made up of 13 amino acids. The germline V and J ends were trimmed by 4 bases and 5 bases, with 11 bases remaining between them. CDR1 SQVTM and CDR2 ANQGSEA come from the germline V gene. CDR3 region: CSVARRGNEKLFF. The CDR3, as DNA: TGCAGCGTTGCCAGGAGGGGGAATGAAAAACTGTTTTTT.

This clone was found a few times. V usage is TRBV4-1 and J usage is TRBJ2-1; perhaps TRBD2 as D (5 bases). CDR1 and CDR2 from the germline V gene are MGHRA and YSYEKL. Trimming cost V 7 bases and J 4 bases, with 8 bases left between them. This CDR3 is built from 12 residues. In DNA form, the CDR3 reads TGCGCCAGCACGAGGGATTACAATGAGCAGTTCTTC. It codes for CASTRDYNEQFF.

The chain combines TRBV6-1 with TRBJ2-1; D possibly uses TRBD1 or TRBD2 (5 bases each). The germline V gene encodes CDR1 MNHNS and CDR2 SASEGT. Trimming stripped 6 bases from V and 10 bases from J, with 13 bases between. This CDR3 has 12 amino acids. The CDR3 region is CASSRVREEQFF. The CDR3 DNA reads TGTGCCAGCAGCAGGGTAAGGGAGGAGCAGTTCTTC.